The subject of this entry is one T cell receptor beta chain. These data come from a study of OX40 agonist ivuxolimab in advanced cancers. Overall study: Averaging roughly 60 years in age, with a range of roughly 20 to 90, the cohort was 80% to 90% male.

TCRdb's table, derived via immunoSEQ multiplex PCR, lists solely in-frame clones and lacks some. The sample holds roughly 42,000 clones, 86% seen once. The CDR3 has 13 amino acids. Trimming stripped 6 bases from V and 6 bases from J, with 13 bases between. The V gene's germline CDR1 is SGHTA and CDR2 FQGTGA. V is TRBV7-3 and J is TRBJ2-3, with D possibly TRBD1 on 5 matching bases. The input for sequencing was CD4+ or CD8+ T cells sorted from blood, taken in a trial of the OX40 agonist ivuxolimab. This receptor was obtained from an adult with an advanced solid tumor such as melanoma, head and neck, liver or kidney cancer. CDR3: CASSVTGGDTQYF. DNA for the CDR3: TGTGCCAGCAGTGTTACAGGTGGGGATACGCAGTATTTT.